This T cell receptor (beta chain) came from a study of shared clonotypes between healthy human individuals. This CDR3 has 15 residues. Per the germline V gene, CDR1 is LGHNA and CDR2 is YNFKEQ. V shed 2 bases, J shed 2 bases, and the junction held 4 bases outside the gene matches. All donors were healthy HIV-negative adults lacking recent acute infections or vaccinations. This table comes from immunoSEQ multiplex PCR, and its TCRdb copy is limited to in-frame clones, with some not included. In the table there are 1.4 million to 1.5 million clones, around 97% of which are singletons. Of note for this clone: The target antigen is unknown.

Findings and limits, study-wide: Read depth was anticipated to influence clonotype sharing among donors. Across several donors, naive CD4 shared 5% to 6%, naive CD8 under 4%, memory CD4 roughly 2.2%, memory CD8 0.35% to 0.5%.

This chain links TRBV4-2 with TRBJ2-3; 7 positions match TRBD1. Source material: naive CD4+ T cells sorted from blood. Regarding subset: CD45RA+ positively selected. This TCR was sampled from a man aged 25-45 years in good health. CDR3 region: CASSQPGQYTDTQYF. For the CDR3, the DNA is TGTGCCAGCAGCCAACCGGGACAGTACACAGATACGCAGTATTTT.